The clone carrying this T cell receptor (beta chain) was counted only a few times. The sample belongs to a study of regulatory T cells in long-lasting Graves disease. Combining iRepertoire HTBI primers with Arm-PCR of CDR3 regions, the authors built TCR beta libraries. MiXCR was run by TCRdb on the multiplex PCR reads, yielding one entry per CDR3 protein. The table shows 520,000 or so distinct CDR3 sequences, with around 12% occurring only once. Regarding time point: newly diagnosed GD, antithyroid drugs for less than 3 months. PBMC RNA served as the TCR library source. These data also formed part of another study, on T cells in Graves' hyperthyroidism and ophthalmopathy. This second report adds: Patients showing uncontrolled infection, other autoimmune disease, pregnancy or lactation were ineligible.

This clonotype was sampled from a woman aged 25 to 39 with Graves disease. The specimen comprised peripheral blood mononuclear cells (PBMCs), sampled at new diagnosis, from a patient treated with antithyroid drugs.

The CDR3 here is CASSIRTEVGSRFYTF. In nucleotides, the CDR3 is TGTGCCAGTAGTATAAGGACGGAGGTCGGGTCTCGGTTCTACACCTTC. The rearrangement links TRBV19 to TRBJ1-2, with D unresolved. The CDR3 runs to 16 residues. Deletions cut 2 bases from V and 10 bases from J, with 23 bases between. Germline assignment: CDR1 LNHDA and CDR2 SQIVND (reference sequence).